Presented here are 15 T cell receptor beta chains from one specimen sequenced in a study of response to subunit inactivated influenza vaccine. In TCRdb, the RT-PCR reads were re-called with MiXCR into one record per CDR3 protein. The top ten hold around a tenth of the sample, which has around 320,000 distinct CDR3 sequences, roughly 20% seen once. Sequenced material: PBMCs from blood, taken about 20 months after vaccination. These receptors all come from a man aged 50-75 years who received an inactivated influenza vaccine.

The V and J genes are TRBV6-5 and TRBJ2-3, with 7 positions matching TRBD1. The CDR3 contains 18 residues. In germline, CDR1 is MNHEY, CDR2 SVGAGI. Trimming took 2 bases from V and 4 from J; bases not matched to a gene: 15. The CDR3 sequence is CASSYTPGRGKNSDTQYF. The CDR3 DNA sequence: TGTGCCAGCAGTTACACCCCGGGCAGGGGGAAAAATTCAGATACGCAGTATTTT.

This clonotype was observed a few times. The chain employs TRBV4-3 and TRBJ2-3, with D uncertain. The CDR3 extends over 14 amino acids. Per the germline V gene, CDR1 is LGHNA and CDR2 is YSLEER. The V end lost 6 bases, the J end lost 0 bases, and 10 bases lay between the germline ends. CDR3 protein: CASSFMPSTDTQYF. The CDR3 coding sequence is TGCGCCAGCAGTTTTATGCCTAGCACAGATACGCAGTATTTT.

This clonotype was recorded a few times. This rearrangement joins TRBV5-1 to TRBJ1-3; D not resolved. Germline V gene lookup returns CDR1 SGHRS and CDR2 YFSETQ. Trimming removed 0 bases from V and 0 bases from J, with 10 bases in between. CDR3 size: 16 residues. This chain's CDR3 is CASSLVVAGSGNTIYF. Here the CDR3 DNA reads TGCGCCAGCAGCTTGGTGGTCGCGGGCTCTGGAAACACCATATATTTT.

This clonotype was seen a handful of times. This chain links TRBV18 with TRBJ1-5; D remains unclear. The CDR3 sequence is 16 residues long. Per germline, CDR1 KGHSH and CDR2 LQKENI. The germline V and J ends were trimmed by 3 bases and 0 bases, with 12 bases remaining between them. The CDR3 nucleotides read TGTGCCAGCTCACCGGGATTGGGGAATAGCAATCAGCCCCAGCATTTT. Translation: CASSPGLGNSNQPQHF.

This clonotype was observed a few times. Written as DNA, the CDR3 is TGCAGTGCTAGCCGAACAGGGGCGCTGGGGGATACGCAGTATTTT. Residues: CSASRTGALGDTQYF. The chain has TRBV20-1 and TRBJ2-3; 7 positions agree with TRBD1. The CDR3 is 15 residues long. The germline gives CDR1 DFQATT, CDR2 SNEGSKA (reference sequence). Unmatched junction bases numbered 12, after V lost 3 bases and J lost 6 bases.

This clonotype was detected ten times or more. The chain employs TRBV29-1 and TRBJ1-3, with a tentative D call TRBD1 (6 bases). The V and J ends lost 4 bases and 1 base respectively, with 11 bases between them. This CDR3 has 14 residues. CDR1 is SQVTM and CDR2 is ANQGSEA in the germline V gene. The CDR3 sequence is CSVAWGASGNTIYF. Here the CDR3 DNA reads TGCAGCGTTGCCTGGGGGGCATCTGGAAACACCATATATTTT.

This clonotype was detected ten times or more. This chain connects TRBV18 to TRBJ1-5; 10 bases line up with TRBD1. After removal of 2 bases from V and 5 bases from J, the junction contained 6 bases not matched to a gene. Germline-derived CDR1 and CDR2 are KGHSH and LQKENI. The CDR3 length is 16 residues. The CDR3: CASSPTGTGVYQPQHF. The CDR3 region has the DNA TGTGCCAGCTCACCAACCGGGACAGGGGTCTATCAGCCCCAGCATTTT.

This chain uses TRBV4-3 with TRBJ2-4, with D perhaps TRBD2 (6 bases). The CDR3 extends over 18 amino acids. Germline loops: CDR1 LGHNA, CDR2 YSLEER. V was clipped by 1 base and J by 0 bases, with 16 bases between them. The CDR3 DNA follows: TGCGCCAGCAGCCAAGCCCACGCTAGCGCCTTAGCCAAAAACATTCAGTACTTC. Translating gives CASSQAHASALAKNIQYF.

This clonotype has only a few counts. The chain uses TRBV2 and TRBJ1-3; 8 bases line up with TRBD1. The CDR3 has 15 residues. The germline CDR1 and CDR2 sequences are SNHLY and FYNNEI. V lost 4 bases, J lost 2 bases, and 4 bases stayed unmatched. The CDR3 spells CASSVQGAPGNTIYF. The CDR3 coding sequence is TGTGCCAGCAGTGTTCAGGGGGCGCCTGGAAACACCATATATTTT.

There are a few counts of this clonotype. The chain links TRBV20-1 to TRBJ2-4; D is possibly TRBD2 (6 bases). Germline V CDR1 and CDR2: DFQATT, SNEGSKA (reference sequence). CDR3 length: 15 residues. V lost 4 bases, J lost 3 bases, and 16 bases lay in between. CDR3 coding DNA: TGCAGTGCTACCTCCTCTAGCGTGGGCAAAAACATTCAGTACTTC. This gives the protein CSATSSSVGKNIQYF.

This clonotype came up a few times. This chain joins TRBV12-3 or TRBV12-4 and TRBJ2-3; D uncertain. The germline V and J ends were trimmed by 0 bases and 4 bases, with 20 bases remaining between them. The CDR3 has 18 residues. The CDR3, as DNA: TGTGCCAGCAGTTTAGCCCACATGTTAGCTAGTTTTGCAGATACGCAGTATTTT. This codes for CASSLAHMLASFADTQYF.

The table lists this clonotype with a few counts. The chain employs TRBV20-1 and TRBJ1-4; D remains ambiguous. Trimming took 0 bases from V and 0 from J, leaving 2 bases between them. The CDR3 is made up of 13 amino acids. Germline lookup yields CDR1 DFQATT and CDR2 SNEGSKA (reference sequence). The CDR3 sequence: CSARETTNEKLFF. Written as DNA, the CDR3 is TGCAGTGCTAGAGAAACAACTAATGAAAAACTGTTTTTT.

A few counts support this clonotype. The chain joins TRBV6-1 to TRBJ1-1, with 7 bases fitting TRBD1. The CDR3 extends over 14 amino acids. J gave up 3 bases and V 5 bases, and 6 bases lay outside the gene matches. Per germline, CDR1 MNHNS and CDR2 SASEGT. CDR3 protein: CASSRGQGDTEAFF. CDR3 coding DNA: TGTGCCAGCAGTCGAGGGCAGGGGGACACTGAAGCTTTCTTT.

The chain is built from TRBV7-2 and TRBJ2-5, with TRBD1 as a possible D gene (7 bases). V was shortened by 5 bases and J by 9 bases, with 22 bases between the two germline ends. Germline lookup yields CDR1 SGHTA and CDR2 FQGNSA. The CDR3 consists of 15 residues. The CDR3 bases are TGTGCCAGCAGCGTAGGGGGGACAGAATTATCAGCCCAGTACTTC. Encoded protein: CASSVGGTELSAQYF.

This clonotype was recorded a few times. The V and J genes are TRBV9 and TRBJ1-3; no reliable D call. V lost 0 bases and J lost 4, with 11 bases in between. Germline values: CDR1 SGDLS, CDR2 YYNGEE. The CDR3 consists of 15 residues. The CDR3 loop is CASSVGNAAGNTIYF. CDR3 DNA sequence: TGTGCCAGCAGCGTAGGGAATGCAGCGGGAAACACCATATATTTT.